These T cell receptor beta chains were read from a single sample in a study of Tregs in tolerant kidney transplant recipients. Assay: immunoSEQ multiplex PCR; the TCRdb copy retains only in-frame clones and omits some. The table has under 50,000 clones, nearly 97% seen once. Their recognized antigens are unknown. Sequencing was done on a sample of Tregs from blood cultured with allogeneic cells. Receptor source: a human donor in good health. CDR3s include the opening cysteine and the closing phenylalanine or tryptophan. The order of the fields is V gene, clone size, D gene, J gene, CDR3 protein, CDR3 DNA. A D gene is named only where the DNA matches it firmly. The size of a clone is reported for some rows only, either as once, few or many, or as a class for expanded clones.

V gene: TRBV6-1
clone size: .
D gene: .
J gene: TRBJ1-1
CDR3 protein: CASSVGTRGTEAFF
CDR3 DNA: TGTGCCAGCAGTGTAGGGACGAGGGGCACTGAAGCTTTCTTT

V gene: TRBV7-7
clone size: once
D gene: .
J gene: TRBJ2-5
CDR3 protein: CASSLGLFLQETQYF
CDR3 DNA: TGTGCCAGCAGCTTAGGACTCTTCCTACAAGAGACCCAGTACTTC

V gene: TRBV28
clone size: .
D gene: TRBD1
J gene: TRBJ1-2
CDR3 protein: CASTTGGATRGYTF
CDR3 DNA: TGTGCCAGCACCACAGGGGGCGCAACTAGGGGCTACACCTTC

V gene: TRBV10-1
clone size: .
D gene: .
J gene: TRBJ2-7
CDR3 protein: CASSESHAPTYEQYF
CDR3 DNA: TGCGCCAGCAGTGAGTCCCATGCCCCAACCTACGAGCAGTACTTC

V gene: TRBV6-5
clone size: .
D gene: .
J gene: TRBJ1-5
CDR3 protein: CASGLGTYQPQHF
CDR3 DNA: TGTGCCAGCGGCCTTGGGACATATCAGCCCCAGCATTTT

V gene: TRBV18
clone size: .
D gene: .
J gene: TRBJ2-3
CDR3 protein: CANSIVSSTDTQYF
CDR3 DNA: TGTGCCAACTCGATTGTGTCTAGCACAGATACGCAGTATTTT

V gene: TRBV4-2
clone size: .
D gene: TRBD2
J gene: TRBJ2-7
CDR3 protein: CASSSGTRNYEQYF
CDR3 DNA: TGTGCCAGCAGCTCCGGGACTAGGAATTACGAGCAGTACTTC

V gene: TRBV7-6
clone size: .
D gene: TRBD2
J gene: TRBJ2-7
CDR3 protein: CASSPPLGTSGSHEQYF
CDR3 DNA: TGTGCCAGCAGCCCGCCCTTGGGGACTAGCGGGAGTCACGAGCAGTACTTC

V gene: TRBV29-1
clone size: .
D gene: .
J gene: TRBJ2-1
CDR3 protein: CSVDTDYNEQFF
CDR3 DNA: TGCAGCGTTGATACTGATTACAATGAGCAGTTCTTC

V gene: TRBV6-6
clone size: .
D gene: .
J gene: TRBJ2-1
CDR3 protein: CASSYPQAGAYNEQFF
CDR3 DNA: TGTGCCAGCAGTTATCCCCAGGCGGGGGCTTACAATGAGCAGTTCTTC

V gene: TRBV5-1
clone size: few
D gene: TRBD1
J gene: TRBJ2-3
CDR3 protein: CASSYGKGTGATDTQYF
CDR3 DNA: TGCGCCAGCAGCTACGGTAAAGGGACAGGGGCGACAGATACGCAGTATTTT

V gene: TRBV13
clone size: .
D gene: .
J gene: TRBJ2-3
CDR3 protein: CASSLATDTQYF
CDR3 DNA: TGTGCCAGCAGCTTAGCCACAGATACGCAGTATTTT

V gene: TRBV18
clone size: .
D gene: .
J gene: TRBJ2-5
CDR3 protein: CASSPSGTQETQYF
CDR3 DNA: TGTGCCAGCTCACCTTCGGGAACCCAAGAGACCCAGTACTTC

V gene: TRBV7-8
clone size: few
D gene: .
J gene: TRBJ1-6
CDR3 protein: CASSTGPDNSPLHF
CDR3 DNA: TGTGCCAGCAGCACGGGTCCGGATAATTCACCCCTCCACTTT

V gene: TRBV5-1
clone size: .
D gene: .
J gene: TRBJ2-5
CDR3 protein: CASSLAGQEGQETQYF
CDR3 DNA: TGCGCCAGCAGCTTAGCTGGACAGGAGGGCCAAGAGACCCAGTACTTC

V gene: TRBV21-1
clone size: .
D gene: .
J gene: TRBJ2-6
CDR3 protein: CASSPRDVAPGANVLTF
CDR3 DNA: .

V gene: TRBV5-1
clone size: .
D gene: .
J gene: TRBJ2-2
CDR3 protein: CASSFRDTNTGELFF
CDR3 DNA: TGCGCCAGCAGCTTCCGGGACACGAACACCGGGGAGCTGTTTTTT

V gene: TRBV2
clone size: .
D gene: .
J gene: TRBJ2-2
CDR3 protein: CASRHFGTGELFF
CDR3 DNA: TGTGCCAGCAGACACTTCGGCACCGGGGAGCTGTTTTTT

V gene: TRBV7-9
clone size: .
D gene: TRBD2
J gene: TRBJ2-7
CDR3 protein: CASSLAGRASAPYEQYF
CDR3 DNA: TGTGCCAGCAGCTTGGCAGGGAGGGCTAGCGCTCCCTACGAGCAGTACTTC

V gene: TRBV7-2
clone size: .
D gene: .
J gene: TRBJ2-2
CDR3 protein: CASTSTGNTGELFF
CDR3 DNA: TGTGCCAGCACCAGCACGGGAAACACCGGGGAGCTGTTTTTT

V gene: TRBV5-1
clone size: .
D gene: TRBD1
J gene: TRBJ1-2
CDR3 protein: CASRTDRGGYTF
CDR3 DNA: TGCGCCAGCAGGACTGACAGGGGCGGCTACACCTTC

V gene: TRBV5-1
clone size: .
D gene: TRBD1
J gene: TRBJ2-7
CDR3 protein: CASSLGDRSHEQYF
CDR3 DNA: TGCGCCAGCAGCTTGGGGGACAGGTCACACGAGCAGTACTTC

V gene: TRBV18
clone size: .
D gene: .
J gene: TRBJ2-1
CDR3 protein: CASSPRGLTGNEQFF
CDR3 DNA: TGTGCCAGCTCACCACGGGGGCTTACGGGAAATGAGCAGTTCTTC

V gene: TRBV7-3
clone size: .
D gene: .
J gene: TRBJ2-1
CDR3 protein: CASSLKGKPGLYNEQFF
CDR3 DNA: TGTGCCAGCAGCTTAAAGGGGAAACCCGGACTTTACAATGAGCAGTTCTTC

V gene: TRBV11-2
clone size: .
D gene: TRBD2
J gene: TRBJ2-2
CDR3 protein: CASSLDSGGTGELFF
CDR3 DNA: TGTGCCAGCAGCTTAGATAGCGGGGGTACCGGGGAGCTGTTTTTT

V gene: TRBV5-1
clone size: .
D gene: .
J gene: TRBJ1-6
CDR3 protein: CASSLGNSYNSPLHF
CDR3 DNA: TGCGCCAGCAGCTTGGGAAACTCCTATAATTCACCCCTCCACTTT

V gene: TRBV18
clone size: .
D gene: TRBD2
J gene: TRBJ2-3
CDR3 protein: CASSLRTSGGSGDTQYF
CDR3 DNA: TGTGCCAGCTCACTACGCACTAGCGGGGGTTCTGGAGATACGCAGTATTTT

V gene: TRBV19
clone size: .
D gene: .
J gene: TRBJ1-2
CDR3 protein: CASNPLRGSYGYTF
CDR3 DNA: TGTGCCAGTAATCCACTCCGAGGGAGCTATGGCTACACCTTC

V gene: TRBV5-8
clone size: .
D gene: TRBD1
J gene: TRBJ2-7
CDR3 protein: CASSRTGVYREQYF
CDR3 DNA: TGTGCCAGCAGCCGGACAGGGGTTTACCGCGAGCAGTACTTC

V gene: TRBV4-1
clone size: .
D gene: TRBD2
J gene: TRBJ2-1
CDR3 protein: CASSHRLAGTNEQFF
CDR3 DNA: TGCGCCAGCAGCCATCGACTAGCGGGGACAAATGAGCAGTTCTTC

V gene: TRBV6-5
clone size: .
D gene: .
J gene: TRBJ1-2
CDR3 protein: CASSYSTRAYYGYTF
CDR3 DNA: TGTGCCAGCAGTTACTCCACTCGGGCATACTATGGCTACACCTTC